What follows are 5 T cell receptor beta chains derived from one specimen sequenced in a study of CD8 T cells in ankylosing spondylitis. These receptors' antigens are unknown. Via MiXCR, TCRdb re-called the 5' RACE reads, giving one row per CDR3 protein. Here the sample spans roughly 490,000 distinct CDR3 sequences, about 5% being singletons. Findings of the study overall: Seemingly characteristic of ankylosing spondylitis blood was a TCR beta motif consisting of about 8 highly homologous variants.

Specimen: blood, either unsorted or a sorted T cell fraction (not recorded which). Receptor source: a male donor with ankylosing spondylitis.

As concerns this clonotype: A read error may account for a junction end that differs from germline. This chain connects TRBV4-1 to TRBJ1-2; TRBD1 is a possible D gene (5 bases). CDR3 length: 13 residues. CDR1 and CDR2 (germline): MGHRA, YSYEKL. The CDR3 loop is CVSSPRDFWGYTF. CDR3 coding DNA: TGCGTCAGCAGCCCCCGGGACTTCTGGGGCTACACCTTC.

This clonotype showed up many times. The gene calls are TRBV5-1 and TRBJ1-4; D unclear. Between the trimmed V and J ends, which lost 2 bases and 8 bases, there was a span of 22 bases. This CDR3 is 17 amino acids long. Germline assignment: CDR1 SGHRS and CDR2 YFSETQ. Written as DNA, the CDR3 is TGCGCCAGCAGCTTTAGTTCCGAGACCAGGTTCAGAGAAAAACTGTTTTTT. Its translation: CASSFSSETRFREKLFF.

This clonotype was counted only a few times. The rearrangement links TRBV6-2 or TRBV6-3 to TRBJ2-4, with D possibly being TRBD2 (5 bases). Germline V lookup: CDR1 MNHEY, CDR2 SVGEGT. The CDR3 is 14 amino acids. Between the trimmed V and J ends, which lost 6 bases and 5 bases, there was a span of 14 bases. The chain's CDR3 is CASRNWRAENIQYF. The CDR3 region has the DNA TGTGCCAGCAGAAACTGGCGGGCGGAAAACATTCAGTACTTC.

The sample holds a few counts of this clonotype. The chain carries TRBV12-3 or TRBV12-4 and TRBJ1-5, with D unresolved. V was trimmed by 1 base and J by 7 bases, leaving 8 bases between them. This CDR3 contains 13 residues. For the CDR3, the DNA is TGTGCCAGCAGTTTAGGCAAGACCCAGCCCCAGCATTTT. Its protein product is CASSLGKTQPQHF.

This clonotype was seen many times. This chain uses TRBV7-9 with TRBJ2-7; perhaps D is TRBD1 or TRBD2 (6 bases each). The ends were cut back, 0 bases at V and 1 base at J, with 10 bases in the middle. The CDR3 consists of 15 residues. Per the germline V gene, CDR1 is SEHNR and CDR2 is FQNEAQ (reference sequence). The CDR3 coding sequence is TGTGCCAGCAGCTTAGCCACAGGGAGGTCCTACGAGCAGTACTTC. This sequence encodes CASSLATGRSYEQYF.